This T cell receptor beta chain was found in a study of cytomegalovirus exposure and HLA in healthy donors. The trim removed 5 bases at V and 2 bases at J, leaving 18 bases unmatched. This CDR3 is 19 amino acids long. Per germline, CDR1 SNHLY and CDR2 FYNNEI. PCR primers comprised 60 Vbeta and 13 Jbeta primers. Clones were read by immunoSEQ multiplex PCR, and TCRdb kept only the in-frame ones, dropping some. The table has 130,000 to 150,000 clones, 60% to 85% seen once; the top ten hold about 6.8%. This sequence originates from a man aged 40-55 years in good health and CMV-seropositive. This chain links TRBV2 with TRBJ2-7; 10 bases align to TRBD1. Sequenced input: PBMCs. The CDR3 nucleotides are TGTGCCAGCAGTCCAATTCGGTGGGTTCGGGACAGGGGAACCTACGAGCAGTACTTC. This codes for CASSPIRWVRDRGTYEQYF.